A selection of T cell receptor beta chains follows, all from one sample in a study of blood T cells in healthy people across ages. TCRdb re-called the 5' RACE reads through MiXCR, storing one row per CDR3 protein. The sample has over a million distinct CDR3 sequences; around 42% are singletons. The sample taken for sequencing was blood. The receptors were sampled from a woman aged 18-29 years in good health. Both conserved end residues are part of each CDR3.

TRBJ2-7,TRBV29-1,CSVERAGGRNEQYF
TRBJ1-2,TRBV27,CASSGGGAVGYTF
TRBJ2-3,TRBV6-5,CASKYTDDSEASTDAQYF
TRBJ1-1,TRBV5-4,CASSDTGYAFF
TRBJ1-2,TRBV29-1,CDVGGTVNGYTF
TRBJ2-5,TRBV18,CASSRGLAGAETQYF
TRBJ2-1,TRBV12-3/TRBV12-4,CARHGGPTSYSEQFF
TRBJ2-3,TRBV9,CASSGTQGGTDTQYF
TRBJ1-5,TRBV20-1,CSARDRSGNQPQHF
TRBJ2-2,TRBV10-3,CAISEGFANTGELFF
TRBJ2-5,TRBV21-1,CASSKEDWRGATQETQYF
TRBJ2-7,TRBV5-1,CASHTFFSGTSGSYEQYF
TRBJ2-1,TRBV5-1,CASSFGTHAHNEQFF
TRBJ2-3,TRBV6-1,CAAAEMITDTQYF
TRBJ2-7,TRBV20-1,CSAKGLAGRSSYEQYF
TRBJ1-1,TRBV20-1,CSVQGVMGVDTEAFF
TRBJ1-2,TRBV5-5,CASSFQATANYGYTF
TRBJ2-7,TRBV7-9,CASSRDSFTYEQYF
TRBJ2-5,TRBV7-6,CASSQTPLIQETQYF
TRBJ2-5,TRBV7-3,CASSLSGGSQETQYF
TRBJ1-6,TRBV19,CASSRGANSPLHF
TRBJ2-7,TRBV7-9,CASGLRGYEQYF
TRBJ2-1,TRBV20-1,CSASRGLAGLGEQFF
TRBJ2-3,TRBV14,CASSLLGRAGVVSGDTQYF
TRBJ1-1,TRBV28,CASSSSYLDGRVTEAFF
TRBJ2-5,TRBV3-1,CASSAPTSGRAETQYF
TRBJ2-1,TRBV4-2,CASSAGTSGIYNEQFF
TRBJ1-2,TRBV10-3,CAISEGEGVSGYTF
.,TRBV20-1,CSARPLGQGQETQFF
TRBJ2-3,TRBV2,CAIDREGTDTQYF
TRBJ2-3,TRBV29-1,CSAGLHTDTQYF
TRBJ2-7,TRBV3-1,CASSYRQIDEQYF
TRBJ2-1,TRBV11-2,CASSLVLAAYGQFF
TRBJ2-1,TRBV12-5,CASGLRGSSYNEQFF
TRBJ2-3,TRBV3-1,CAATGTSGTSTDTQYF
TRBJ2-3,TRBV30,CAWSRSGRSDTQYF
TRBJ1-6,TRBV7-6,CASSLGANVTPTAPLHF
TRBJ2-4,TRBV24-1,CATSDSRLAKNIQYF
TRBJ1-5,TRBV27,CASSPLRVGYILSNQPQHF
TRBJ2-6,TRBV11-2,CASSWKDRGILGTQLGANVLTF
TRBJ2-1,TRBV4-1,CASSHGASSPDYNEQFF
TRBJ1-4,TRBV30,CAWSSGQELFF
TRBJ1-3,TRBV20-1,CSGAGHTLGNTIYF
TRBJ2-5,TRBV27,CASSLSGLQTQYF
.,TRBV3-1,CASSQDPLEQYF
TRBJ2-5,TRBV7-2,CASSRPLAGGWETQYF
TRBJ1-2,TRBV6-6,CASNPGGGRTYGYTF
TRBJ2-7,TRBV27,CASSPITGTYEQYF
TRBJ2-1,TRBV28,CASSLIWTEQFF
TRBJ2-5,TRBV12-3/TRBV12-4,CASSLGRINGGNEQYF
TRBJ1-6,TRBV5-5,CASSPEYNSPLHF
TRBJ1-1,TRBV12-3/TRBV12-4,CASSHSWGGDTEAFF
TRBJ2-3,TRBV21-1,CASRSMTGSTDTQYF
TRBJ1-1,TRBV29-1,CSICTLTGYTEAFF
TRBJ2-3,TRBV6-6,CASSHPGPIGTDTQYF